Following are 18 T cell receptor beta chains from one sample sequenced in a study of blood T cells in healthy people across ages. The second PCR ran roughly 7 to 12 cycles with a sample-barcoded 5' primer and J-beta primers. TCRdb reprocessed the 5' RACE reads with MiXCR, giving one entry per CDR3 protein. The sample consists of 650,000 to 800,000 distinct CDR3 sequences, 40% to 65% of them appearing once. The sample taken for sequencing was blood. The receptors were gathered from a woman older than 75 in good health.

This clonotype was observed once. The CDR3, as DNA: TGCAGTGCTAGAGTGGCTCAAGGCTACAATGAGCAGTTCTTC. Its translation: CSARVAQGYNEQFF. V usage is TRBV20-1 and J usage is TRBJ2-1; D not resolved. The germline gives CDR1 DFQATT, CDR2 SNEGSKA (reference sequence). This CDR3 is built from 14 residues. V lost 1 base and J lost 3, with 10 bases in between.

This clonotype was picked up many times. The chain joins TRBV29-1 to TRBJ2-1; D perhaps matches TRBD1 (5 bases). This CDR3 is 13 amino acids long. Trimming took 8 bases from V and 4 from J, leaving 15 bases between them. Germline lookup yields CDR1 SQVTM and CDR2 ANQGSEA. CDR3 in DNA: TGCAGCACCCGCTCCTACAGGTACAATGAGCAGTTCTTC. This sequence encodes CSTRSYRYNEQFF.

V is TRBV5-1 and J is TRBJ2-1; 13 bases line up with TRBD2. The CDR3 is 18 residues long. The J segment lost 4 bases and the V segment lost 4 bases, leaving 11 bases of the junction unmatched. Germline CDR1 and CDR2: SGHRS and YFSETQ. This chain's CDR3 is CASSTTSGGAGGYNEQFF. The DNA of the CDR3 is TGCGCCAGCAGCACAACTAGCGGGGGGGCTGGGGGATACAATGAGCAGTTCTTC.

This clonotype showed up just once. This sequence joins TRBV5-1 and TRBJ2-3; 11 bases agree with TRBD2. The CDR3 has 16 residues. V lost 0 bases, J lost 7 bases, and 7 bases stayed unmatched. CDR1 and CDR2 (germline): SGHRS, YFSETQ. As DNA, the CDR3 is TGCGCCAGCAGCTTGGGGGGACTAGCGGATTCACATACGCAGTATTTT. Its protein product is CASSLGGLADSHTQYF.

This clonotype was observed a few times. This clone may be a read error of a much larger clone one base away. In DNA form, the CDR3 reads TGTGCCAGCTCCCCAACCGGAGGCGGGAGGGCCAACGAGCAGTACTTC. It translates to CASSPTGGGRANEQYF. V is TRBV18 and J is TRBJ2-7, with 9 bases lining up with TRBD2. With V trimmed by 6 bases and J by 5 bases, 14 bases remained unmatched. Germline V CDR1 and CDR2: KGHSH, LQKENI. The CDR3 has 16 residues.

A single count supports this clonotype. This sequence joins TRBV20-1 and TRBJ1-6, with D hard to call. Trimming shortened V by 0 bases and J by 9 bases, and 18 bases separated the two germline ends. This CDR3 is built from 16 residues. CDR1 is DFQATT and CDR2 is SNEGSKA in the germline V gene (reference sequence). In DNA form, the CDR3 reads TGCAGTGCTAGAGATCGGCCCGCCCCACGGGGTTCACCCCTCCACTTT. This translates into CSARDRPAPRGSPLHF.

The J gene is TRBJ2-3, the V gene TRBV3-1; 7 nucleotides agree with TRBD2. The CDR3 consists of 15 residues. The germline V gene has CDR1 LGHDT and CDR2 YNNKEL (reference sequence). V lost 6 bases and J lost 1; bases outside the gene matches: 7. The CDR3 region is CASRLSGMGTDTQYF. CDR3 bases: TGTGCCAGCAGACTAAGCGGGATGGGCACAGATACGCAGTATTTT.

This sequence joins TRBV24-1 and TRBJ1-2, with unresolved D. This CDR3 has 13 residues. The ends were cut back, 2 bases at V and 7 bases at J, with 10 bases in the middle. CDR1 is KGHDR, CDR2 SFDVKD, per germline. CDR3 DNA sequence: TGTGCCACCAGTGATTCGGACCCCAGTGGCTACACCTTC. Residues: CATSDSDPSGYTF.

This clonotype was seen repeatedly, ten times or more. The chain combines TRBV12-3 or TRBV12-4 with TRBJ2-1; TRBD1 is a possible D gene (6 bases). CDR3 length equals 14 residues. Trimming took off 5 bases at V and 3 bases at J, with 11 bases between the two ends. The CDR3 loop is CASSTNRVYNEQFF. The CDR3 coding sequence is TGTGCCAGCAGTACAAACAGGGTCTACAATGAGCAGTTCTTC.

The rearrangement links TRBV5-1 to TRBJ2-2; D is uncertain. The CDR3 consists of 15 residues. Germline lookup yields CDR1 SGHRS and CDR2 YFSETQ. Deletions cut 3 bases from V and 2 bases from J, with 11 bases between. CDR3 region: CASSSSNRNTGELFF. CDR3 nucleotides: TGCGCCAGCAGCTCCTCGAACAGAAACACCGGGGAGCTGTTTTTT.

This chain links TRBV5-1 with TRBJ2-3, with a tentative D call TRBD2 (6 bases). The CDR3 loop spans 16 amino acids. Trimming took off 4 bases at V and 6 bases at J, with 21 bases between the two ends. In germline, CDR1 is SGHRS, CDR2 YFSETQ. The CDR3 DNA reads TGCGCCAGCAGCAAGAGTCCGGGACTGCCGGGGGATACGCAGTATTTT. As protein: CASSKSPGLPGDTQYF.

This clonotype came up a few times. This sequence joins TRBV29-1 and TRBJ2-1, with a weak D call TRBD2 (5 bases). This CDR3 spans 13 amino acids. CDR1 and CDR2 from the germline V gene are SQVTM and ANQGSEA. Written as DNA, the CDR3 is TGCAGAGGCGGTGGGAGCTCCTACAATGAGCAGTTCTTC. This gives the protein CRGGGSSYNEQFF.

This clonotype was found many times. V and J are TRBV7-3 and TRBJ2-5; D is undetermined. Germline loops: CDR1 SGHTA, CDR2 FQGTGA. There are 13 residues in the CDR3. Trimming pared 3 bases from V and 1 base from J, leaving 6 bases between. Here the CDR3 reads CASSLSPQETQYF. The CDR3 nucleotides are TGTGCCAGCAGCTTGTCACCCCAAGAGACCCAGTACTTC. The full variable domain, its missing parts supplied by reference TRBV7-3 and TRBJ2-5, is GAGVSQTPSNKVTEKGKYVELRCDPISGHTALYWYRQSLGQGPEFLIYFQGTGAADDSGLPNDRFFAVRPEGSVSTLKIQRTERGDSAVYLCASSLSPQETQYFGPGTRLLVL.

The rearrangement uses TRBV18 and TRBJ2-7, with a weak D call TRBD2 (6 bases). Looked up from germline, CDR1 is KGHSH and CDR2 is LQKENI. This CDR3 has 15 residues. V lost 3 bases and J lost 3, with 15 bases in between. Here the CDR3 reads CASSPSRESGYEQYF. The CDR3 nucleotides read TGTGCCAGCTCACCTAGTCGGGAGAGCGGCTACGAGCAGTACTTC.

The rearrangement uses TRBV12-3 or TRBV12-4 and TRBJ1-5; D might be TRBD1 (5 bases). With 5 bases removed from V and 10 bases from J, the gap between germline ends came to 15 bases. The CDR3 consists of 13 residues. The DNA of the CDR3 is TGTGCCAGCAGTCTCGACAGTGCTATACCCCAGCATTTT. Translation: CASSLDSAIPQHF.

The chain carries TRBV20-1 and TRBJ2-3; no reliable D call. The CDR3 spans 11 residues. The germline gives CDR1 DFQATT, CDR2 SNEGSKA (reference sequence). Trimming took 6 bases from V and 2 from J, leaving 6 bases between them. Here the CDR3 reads CSAIVTDTQYF. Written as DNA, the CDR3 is TGCAGTGCCATAGTCACAGATACGCAGTATTTT.

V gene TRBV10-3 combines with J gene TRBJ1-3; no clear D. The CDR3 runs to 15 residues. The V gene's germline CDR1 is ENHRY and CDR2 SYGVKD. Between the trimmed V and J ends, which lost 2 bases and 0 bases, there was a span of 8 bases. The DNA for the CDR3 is TGTGCCATCAGTGAGGCCAGGATCTCTGGAAACACCATATATTTT. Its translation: CAISEARISGNTIYF.

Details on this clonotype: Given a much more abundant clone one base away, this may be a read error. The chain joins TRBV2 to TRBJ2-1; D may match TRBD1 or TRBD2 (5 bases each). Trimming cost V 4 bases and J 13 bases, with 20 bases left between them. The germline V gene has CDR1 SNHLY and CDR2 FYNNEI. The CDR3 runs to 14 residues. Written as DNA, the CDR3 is TGTGCCAGCAGTGGAGGGGTCACGCAAGAGACCCAGTTCTTC. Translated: CASSGGVTQETQFF.